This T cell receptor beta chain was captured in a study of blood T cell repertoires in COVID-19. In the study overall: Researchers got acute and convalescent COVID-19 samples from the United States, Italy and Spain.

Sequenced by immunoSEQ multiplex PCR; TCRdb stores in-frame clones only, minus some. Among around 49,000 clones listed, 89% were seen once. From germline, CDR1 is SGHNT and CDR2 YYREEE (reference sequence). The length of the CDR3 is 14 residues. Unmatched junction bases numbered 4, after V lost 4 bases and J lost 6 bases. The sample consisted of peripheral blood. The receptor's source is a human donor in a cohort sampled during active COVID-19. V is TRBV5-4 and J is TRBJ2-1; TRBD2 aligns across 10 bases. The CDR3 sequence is CASSSLAGANEQFF. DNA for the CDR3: TGTGCCAGCAGCAGCCTAGCGGGGGCCAATGAGCAGTTCTTC.